The next 13 T cell receptor beta chains were all read from a single sample in a study of blood T cell repertoires in COVID-19. The repertoire was sequenced with immunoSEQ multiplex PCR; TCRdb's copy has only in-frame clones and lacks some. The data show some 260,000 clones, with 88% seen just once and about 0.7% held by the top ten. The sequenced sample was peripheral blood. The source of these receptors is a human donor in a cohort sampled during active COVID-19.

This chain uses TRBV11-2 with TRBJ2-7, with TRBD1 as a possible D gene (6 bases). The V gene's germline CDR1 is SGHAT and CDR2 FQNNGV. V was trimmed by 5 bases and J by 3 bases, leaving 11 bases between them. The CDR3 loop spans 13 amino acids. CDR3 in amino acids: CASSPDSVYEQYF. Written as DNA, the CDR3 is TGTGCCAGCAGCCCGGACAGCGTCTACGAGCAGTACTTC.

The chain links TRBV4-3 to TRBJ2-1; TRBD2 is a possible D gene (5 bases). The ends were cut back, 0 bases at V and 0 bases at J, with 9 bases in the middle. Germline V gives CDR1 LGHNA, CDR2 YSLEER. The CDR3 length is 16 residues. The CDR3 sequence: CASSQDGRASYNEQFF. The CDR3 region has the DNA TGCGCCAGCAGCCAAGATGGGCGGGCCTCCTACAATGAGCAGTTCTTC.

V is TRBV10-1 and J is TRBJ1-1; 10 bases fit TRBD1. This CDR3 has 14 residues. Unmatched junction bases numbered 9, after V lost 6 bases and J lost 8 bases. From germline, CDR1 is WNHNN and CDR2 SYGVQD (reference sequence). CDR3 sequence reads: CASRAGTGAGEAFF. The DNA of the CDR3 is TGCGCCAGCAGGGCCGGGACAGGGGCCGGGGAAGCTTTCTTT.

The rearrangement uses TRBV27 and TRBJ2-7, with D possibly matching TRBD1 (5 bases). V was cut by 6 bases and J by 3 bases, with 9 bases left in between. The CDR3 loop spans 12 amino acids. Per germline, CDR1 MNHEY and CDR2 SMNVEV (reference sequence). The CDR3 DNA is TGTGCCAGCAGCCCAGGGTTCTACGAGCAGTACTTC. It specifies CASSPGFYEQYF.

V usage is TRBV27 and J usage is TRBJ1-4, with D possibly TRBD1 on 5 matching bases. Germline V gene lookup returns CDR1 MNHEY and CDR2 SMNVEV (reference sequence). V gave up 6 bases and J gave up 0 bases, with 8 bases separating them. This CDR3 spans 14 amino acids. CDR3 protein: CASRVQATNEKLFF. In nucleotides, the CDR3 is TGTGCCAGCAGGGTACAGGCAACTAATGAAAAACTGTTTTTT.

The genes are TRBV15 and TRBJ2-6; TRBD2 matches 9 bases. The germline V gene has CDR1 LNHNV and CDR2 YYDKDF (reference sequence). The J segment lost 2 bases and the V segment lost 1 base, leaving 6 bases of the junction unmatched. The CDR3 length is 18 residues. The chain's CDR3 is CATSRGGAGGAGANVLTF. In DNA form, the CDR3 reads TGTGCCACCAGCAGAGGGGGAGCGGGGGGCGCTGGGGCCAACGTCCTGACTTTC.

The rearrangement uses TRBV7-9 and TRBJ2-7; 10 bases fit TRBD1. CDR3 length equals 14 residues. V dropped 5 bases and J dropped 2; count of bases not matched to a gene: 3. Germline CDR1 SEHNR, CDR2 FQNEAQ (reference sequence). CDR3 region: CASSTGQGAYEQYF. CDR3 DNA: TGTGCCAGCAGCACAGGACAGGGGGCCTACGAGCAGTACTTC.

The V and J genes are TRBV30 and TRBJ2-7, with D hard to call. In germline, CDR1 is GTSNPN, CDR2 SVGIG (reference sequence). V dropped 8 bases and J dropped 6 bases, with 14 bases sitting between them. The CDR3 has 11 amino acids. The CDR3 DNA reads as TGTGCCGGCTCTCGTGATGGCGAGCAGTACTTC. Translated, it gives CAGSRDGEQYF.

This sequence joins TRBV11-3 and TRBJ2-3; D possibly corresponds to TRBD1 (6 bases). The germline V gene encodes CDR1 SGHNT and CDR2 YENEEA. The V and J ends lost 1 base and 2 bases respectively, with 16 bases between them. There are 17 residues in the CDR3. The CDR3 nucleotides read TGTGCCAGCAGCTTAGGAACAGGGAAGGACCCCACAGATACGCAGTATTTT. As protein: CASSLGTGKDPTDTQYF.

V usage is TRBV7-2 and J usage is TRBJ1-1; tentatively, D is TRBD1 (6 bases). The CDR3 has 17 amino acids. V lost 5 bases, J lost 2 bases, and 21 bases lay in between. CDR1 and CDR2 (germline): SGHTA, FQGNSA. CDR3 loop: CASSLKRAGAVNTEAFF. The CDR3 coding sequence is TGTGCCAGCAGCCTCAAAAGGGCGGGGGCGGTTAACACTGAAGCTTTCTTT.

The chain links TRBV30 to TRBJ1-1; D is perhaps TRBD1 (6 bases). This CDR3 spans 15 amino acids. V lost 3 bases to trimming and J lost 4 bases, with 18 bases between them. Germline V lookup: CDR1 GTSNPN, CDR2 SVGIG (reference sequence). The CDR3 reads CAWSRQGRPGTEAFF. Written as DNA, the CDR3 is TGTGCCTGGAGCCGCCAGGGGCGACCGGGCACTGAAGCTTTCTTT.

V and J are TRBV6-4 and TRBJ1-3; D is uncertain. CDR1 is MRHNA, CDR2 SNTAGT, per germline. Trimming removed 2 bases from V and 4 bases from J, with 15 bases in between. This CDR3 is 16 amino acids long. Here the CDR3 reads CASSDPVRGDGNTIYF. Written as DNA, the CDR3 is TGTGCCAGCAGTGACCCCGTCCGGGGAGACGGAAACACCATATATTTT.

The chain joins TRBV24-1 to TRBJ1-5, with D hard to call. This CDR3 has 15 amino acids. Looked up from germline, CDR1 is KGHDR and CDR2 is SFDVKD. V lost 9 bases, J lost 1 base, and 15 bases lay in between. The CDR3 DNA sequence: TGTGCCACCGCAACTCGGGATGGAAGCAATCAGCCCCAGCATTTT. It is translated as CATATRDGSNQPQHF.